A selection of T cell receptor beta chains follows, all from one sample in a study of T cell clonotyping in hematopoietic cell transplantation. TCRdb keeps only in-frame clones here, not all; method: immunoSEQ multiplex PCR. This sample has more than 40,000 clones; roughly 96% occur once, and the top ten carry approximately 0.9%. Sequenced sample: peripheral blood mononuclear cells. These receptors all come from a man younger than 45 in good health. Some clones in this sample may be carry-over from other donors' samples. The CDR3 runs from the conserved cysteine through the conserved F or W. The D gene is left open where the match is weak. Only some rows state a clone size, as once, few, many or a class for expanded clones.

NA TRBJ1-1 TRBV28 NA TGTGCCAGCAGCACTGACATGCCCCCCGAAGCTTTCTTT CASSTDMPPEAFF
NA TRBJ2-1 TRBV5-1 NA TGCGCCAGCAGCTTCAGCGCCCGCCTTAATGAGCAGTTCTTC CASSFSARLNEQFF
NA TRBJ1-1 TRBV7-9 NA TGTGCCAGCAGCTTGACCGGGAACACTGAAGCTTTCTTT CASSLTGNTEAFF
NA TRBJ1-2 TRBV19 TRBD1 TGTGCCAGTAGTACGACAGGGGTGGGCGGCTACACCTTC CASSTTGVGGYTF
NA TRBJ2-1 TRBV6-5 NA TGTGCCAGCAGCCGCAACTACAATGAGCAGTTCTTC CASSRNYNEQFF
NA TRBJ2-1 TRBV6-5 NA TGTGCCAGCAGTAGACTGGGGGACAATGAGCAGTTCTTC CASSRLGDNEQFF
NA TRBJ1-2 TRBV6-5 TRBD1 TGTGCCAGCAGTTACTCGCCAGACAGGGAGTCGGGCTACACCTTC CASSYSPDRESGYTF
NA TRBJ1-5 TRBV7-9 NA TGTGCCAGCAGCCGCCGGGACAGCAATCAGCCCCAGCATTTT CASSRRDSNQPQHF
NA TRBJ1-5 TRBV30 NA TGTGCCTGGAGTATCGGGATAAATAGCAATCAGCCCCAGCATTTT CAWSIGINSNQPQHF
NA TRBJ2-5 TRBV2 NA TGTGCCCGTAGAGGTACAGGGCAAGAGACCCAGTACTTC CARRGTGQETQYF
NA TRBJ2-2 TRBV6-5 NA TGTGCCAGCAGCCCTCCGGGACGTCACACCGGGGAGCTGTTTTTT CASSPPGRHTGELFF
NA TRBJ1-1 TRBV18 TRBD1 TGTGCCAGCTCACCTCAGGGGGTGAACACTGAAGCTTTCTTT CASSPQGVNTEAFF
NA TRBJ1-4 TRBV4-3 NA TGCGCCAGCAGCCCCGAGGGGGGATCTAATGAAAAACTGTTTTTT CASSPEGGSNEKLFF
NA TRBJ2-3 TRBV7-2 TRBD2 TGTGCCAGCAGCCTTCGGACTAGCGGGAGTCGGACAGATACGCAGTATTTT CASSLRTSGSRTDTQYF
NA TRBJ2-7 TRBV19 NA TGTGCCAGTAGTAACCGTTGGGAGCAGTACTTC CASSNRWEQYF
NA TRBJ2-3 TRBV11-2 NA TGTGCCAGCGCCCGCGGAGATACGCAGTATTTT CASARGDTQYF
once TRBJ2-1 TRBV4-2 TRBD2 TGTGCCAGCAGCCGCGCCGGGACTAGCGGGGGGGCGGGGTACAATGAGCAGTTCTTC CASSRAGTSGGAGYNEQFF
NA TRBJ1-1 TRBV11-2 NA TGTGCCAGCAGCACCTGGACGGGTAGGAACACTGAAGCTTTCTTT CASSTWTGRNTEAFF
NA TRBJ2-7 TRBV28 NA TGTGCCAGCAGCAGTGGCGTCCACGAGCAGTACTTC CASSSGVHEQYF
NA TRBJ2-2 TRBV9 NA TGTGCCAGCAGCGTAGAGTACACCGGGGAGCTGTTTTTT CASSVEYTGELFF
NA TRBJ2-1 TRBV6-5 NA TGTGCCAGCAGTTATGGGGGCTTCAATGAGCAGTTCTTC CASSYGGFNEQFF
NA TRBJ2-7 TRBV5-6 NA TGTGCCAGCAGCTTGGGTAGCGGTGAGCAGTACTTC CASSLGSGEQYF
NA TRBJ2-7 TRBV19 NA TGTGCCAGTAGTATCCGGCGGGGGCCAGCATACGAGCAGTACTTC CASSIRRGPAYEQYF
NA TRBJ2-5 TRBV10-1 NA TGCGCCAGAAGATCCGTGGGGCTAAGAGAGACCCAGTACTTC CARRSVGLRETQYF
NA TRBJ2-7 TRBV7-2 NA TGTGCCAGCAGCCCCCGGGTTTCCATAGGGTCCTACGAGCAGTACTTC CASSPRVSIGSYEQYF
once TRBJ2-2 TRBV4-1 NA TGCGCCAGCAGACCCGGGCAGTCCATGGGCACCGGGGAGCTGTTTTTT CASRPGQSMGTGELFF
NA TRBJ2-5 TRBV5-1 TRBD1 TGCGCCAGCAGCTATACGGGACAGTATTCTCAAGAGACCCAGTACTTC CASSYTGQYSQETQYF
NA TRBJ1-1 TRBV7-8 NA TGTGCCAGCAGCCCACAGGTTCCGCCGAACACTGAAGCTTTCTTT CASSPQVPPNTEAFF
NA TRBJ2-5 TRBV20-1 NA TGCAGTGCCGGAACCCCGGAGACCCAGTACTTC CSAGTPETQYF
NA TRBJ1-1 TRBV6-5 NA TGTGCCAGCACCGACAGGTCAAGGTTGACTGAAGCTTTCTTT CASTDRSRLTEAFF
NA TRBJ2-5 TRBV7-2 NA TGTGCCAGCAGCACACTCCCCCTCCAAGAGACCCAGTACTTC CASSTLPLQETQYF
NA TRBJ2-1 TRBV4-1 NA TGCGCCAGCAGCCAAGTATTAATAGCGGATGGTGGCTATGAGCAGTTCTTC CASSQVLIADGGYEQFF
NA TRBJ1-2 TRBV6-6 TRBD1 TGTGCCAGCAGTTACTCGGGACAGGGGACGGGCTACACCTTC CASSYSGQGTGYTF
NA TRBJ1-1 TRBV7-8 NA TGTGCCAGCAGCTTAGATATGGGTAGGACTGAAGCTTTCTTT CASSLDMGRTEAFF
NA TRBJ1-2 TRBV11-2 NA TGTGCCAGCAGCGAGACCGTCTATGGCTACACCTTC CASSETVYGYTF
NA TRBJ2-7 TRBV10-1 TRBD1 TGCGCCAGCTCTCGACAGGGGGCCTACGAGCAGTACTTC CASSRQGAYEQYF
NA TRBJ2-7 TRBV11-3 TRBD1 TGTGCCAGCAGCTTAGATCTACGGACAGGGGGTTCCTACGAGCAGTACTTC CASSLDLRTGGSYEQYF
NA TRBJ1-4 TRBV19 TRBD1 TGTGCCAGTAGCCATCAGGGCTCAGGGGGTGATGAAAAACTGTTTTTT CASSHQGSGGDEKLFF
NA TRBJ1-1 TRBV4-1 TRBD1 TGCGCCAGCAGCCAAGGAGGACAGGGGACTGAAGCTTTCTTT CASSQGGQGTEAFF
NA TRBJ2-2 TRBV7-3 TRBD2 TGTGCCAGCAGCTTATTCCCACTGAGCGGGGGGAACACCGGGGAGCTGTTTTTT CASSLFPLSGGNTGELFF
NA TRBJ2-7 TRBV6-5 NA TGTGCCAGCAGTTACGACCTCTACGAGCAGTACTTC CASSYDLYEQYF
NA TRBJ2-6 TRBV30 NA TGTGCCTGCCAACGGAGTTCTGGGGCCAACGTCCTGACTTTC CACQRSSGANVLTF
NA TRBJ1-4 TRBV19 TRBD1 TGTGCCAGTAGTATGGACAGGGCGGGGTGGGCTAATGAAAAACTGTTTTTT CASSMDRAGWANEKLFF
NA TRBJ2-7 TRBV5-6 TRBD1 TGTGCCAGCAGCCTACAGGGGGAGCCCTACGAGCAGTACTTC CASSLQGEPYEQYF
NA TRBJ1-2 TRBV6-1 NA TGTGCCAGCAGTGAAGTCGTGGTTTTAACTAACTATGGCTACACCTTC CASSEVVVLTNYGYTF
NA TRBJ1-4 TRBV12-5 NA TGTGCTAGTGGAAGGACGACCGGGGGGGAAAAACTGTTTTTT CASGRTTGGEKLFF
NA TRBJ1-2 TRBV19 TRBD1 TGTGCCAGTACTACAACAGGGGCGAGGACCTTC CASTTTGARTF
once TRBJ1-1 TRBV5-4 NA TGTGCCAGCAGCCACGAAGGACCCAACACTGAAGCTTTCTTT CASSHEGPNTEAFF
NA TRBJ2-6 TRBV19 NA TGTGCCAGTAGTAGCGTGGTTTCTGGGGCCAACGTCCTGACTTTC CASSSVVSGANVLTF
NA TRBJ1-5 TRBV10-1 TRBD1 TGCGCCAGCAGCCCCTCATTCTTACAGGGGGATAGCAATCAGCCCCAGCATTTT CASSPSFLQGDSNQPQHF
once TRBJ1-1 TRBV7-9 TRBD1 TGTGCCAGCAGCTCCTTAGGGTGGGGGACAGGGGGCATGAACACTGAAGCTTTCTTT CASSSLGWGTGGMNTEAFF
NA TRBJ1-1 TRBV6-6 NA TGTGCCAGCAGTTATGGTGAGGAAAGGCCTGAAGCTTTCTTT CASSYGEERPEAFF
NA TRBJ2-7 TRBV6-5 NA TGTGCCAGCAGTTACTCGGGCAACTACGAGCAGTACTTC CASSYSGNYEQYF
NA TRBJ2-3 TRBV19 NA TGTGCCAGTAGTATCCAAATAGGCACAGATACGCAGTATTTT CASSIQIGTDTQYF
NA TRBJ2-2 TRBV7-2 TRBD2 TGTGCCAGCAGCCGGACTAGCGGGGGTACCGGGGAGCTGTTTTTT CASSRTSGGTGELFF
NA TRBJ1-1 TRBV30 NA TGTGCCTGGAGTGTAGGACAGCCTTATCAAGCTTTCTTT CAWSVGQPYQAFF